This T cell receptor (beta chain) was recovered during a study of human T cells and chemical hapten exposure. At the level of the study: Predominantly women, the patients had alopecia areata, totalis or universalis.

TCRdb called the RACE reads again in MiXCR, with one record for every CDR3 protein. The sample has approximately 87,000 distinct CDR3 sequences; approximately 10% are singletons. The time point is: patch test 2, 6 weeks after DPC sensitization. The treatment is: therapeutic diphenylcyclopropenone sensitization with weekly scalp DPC. CDR1 and CDR2 (germline): MNHEY, SVGAGI. With V trimmed by 6 bases and J by 1 base, 6 bases remained unmatched. CDR3 length: 15 residues. This clonotype was picked up many times. The sample in question was whole blood, obtained in connection with sensitization to the hapten diphenylcyclopropenone (DPC). This sequence originates from a woman aged 40 to 50 with alopecia areata. Some clones in this sample may be carry-over from other donors' samples. V gene TRBV6-5 combines with J gene TRBJ1-1; 9 bases line up with TRBD1. CDR3 region: CASSRGTGSNTEAFF. The CDR3, as DNA: TGTGCCAGCAGCCGCGGGACAGGGTCGAACACTGAAGCTTTCTTT.